These 15 T cell receptor beta chains originate from one sample sequenced in a study of cytomegalovirus exposure and HLA in healthy donors (dated by TCRdb to about 2017). The library was prepared using the immunoSEQ multiplex PCR assay. The multiplex PCR relied on a mix of 60 forward primers for TCR Vbeta segments and 13 reverse primers for TCR Jbeta segments. Entries here come from immuneACCESS through TCRdb and include only in-frame sequences with V and J called. Some clones fail to appear in such tables; in the studies checked, an unresolved V gene covers under half of the shortfall, and the cause of the remainder is unknown. This sample holds under 250,000 clones; 75% to 80% were observed only once. The ten most abundant clones make up less than 2% of the sample. Source material: PBMCs. The receptors come from a male donor in good health and CMV-seronegative.

The rearrangement uses TRBV6-4 and TRBJ2-3, with a tentative D call TRBD1 (5 bases). V shed 2 bases and J shed 2 bases, with 11 bases lying between them. Germline CDR1 MRHNA, CDR2 SNTAGT. The CDR3 is made up of 15 amino acids. The CDR3 protein is CASSDAGHSTDTQYF. The CDR3, as DNA: TGTGCCAGCAGTGACGCCGGACACTCCACAGATACGCAGTATTTT.

CDR3 residues: CASSSAGGLYEQYF. The CDR3 DNA sequence: TGCGCCAGCAGCTCAGCGGGAGGGCTTTACGAGCAGTACTTC. This chain links TRBV5-1 with TRBJ2-7; 10 bases map to TRBD2. CDR3 length equals 14 residues. Germline trimming cut 3 bases from V and 4 bases from J; bases unmatched to any gene: 4. Germline V CDR1 and CDR2: SGHRS, YFSETQ. Together with reference TRBV5-1 and TRBJ2-7, the CDR3 gives the full variable domain: KAGVTQTPRYLIKTRGQQVTLSCSPISGHRSVSWYQQTPGQGLQFLFEYFSETQRNKGNFPGRFSGRQFSNSRSEMNVSTLELGDSALYLCASSSAGGLYEQYFGPGTRLTVT.

V gene TRBV25-1 combines with J gene TRBJ1-1, with D unclear. The germline V gene encodes CDR1 MGHDK and CDR2 SYGVNS. The CDR3 is 15 residues long. V was trimmed by 2 bases and J by 11 bases, leaving 21 bases between them. CDR3 amino acids: CASSESRDGGSGAFF. CDR3 bases: TGTGCCAGCAGTGAAAGTAGAGACGGTGGGAGTGGGGCTTTCTTT.

The CDR3 sequence: CALFMQGGPYEQYF. CDR3 in DNA: TGTGCCTTATTTATGCAGGGGGGCCCCTACGAGCAGTACTTC. V and J are TRBV30 and TRBJ2-7; TRBD1 might be the D (7 bases). This CDR3 comprises 14 residues. The germline gives CDR1 GTSNPN, CDR2 SVGIG (reference sequence). The V end lost 7 bases, the J end lost 2 bases, and 18 bases lay between the germline ends.

This sequence joins TRBV7-9 and TRBJ2-5; 7 bases are a match to TRBD2. The CDR3 length is 13 residues. Germline V gene lookup returns CDR1 SEHNR and CDR2 FQNEAQ (reference sequence). Trimming cost V 4 bases and J 9 bases; bases outside gene matches: 8. CDR3 amino acids: CASSSSGTRAQYF. The CDR3 nucleotides read TGTGCCAGCAGCTCTAGCGGTACCCGGGCCCAGTACTTC.

This clone appeared a few times. The chain carries TRBV6-1 and TRBJ2-3; TRBD2 agrees at 8 bases. Trimming at V came to 4 bases and at J to 1 base, leaving 4 bases not matched to a gene. The CDR3 loop spans 15 amino acids. Germline CDR1 and CDR2: MNHNS and SASEGT. CDR3 region: CASSAAGGGTDTQYF. The CDR3 DNA sequence: TGTGCCAGCAGTGCCGCGGGGGGTGGCACAGATACGCAGTATTTT.

The J gene is TRBJ2-7, the V gene TRBV19; 11 bases line up with TRBD1. V lost 4 bases, J lost 2 bases, and 7 bases stayed unmatched. CDR1 LNHDA and CDR2 SQIVND come from the germline V gene (reference sequence). The CDR3 spans 16 residues. This chain's CDR3 is CASSTPDRGRPYEQYF. Written as DNA, the CDR3 is TGTGCCAGTAGTACCCCGGACAGGGGGCGACCCTACGAGCAGTACTTC.

The chain couples TRBV6-4 to TRBJ2-3; D ambiguous. With 7 bases removed from V and 4 bases from J, the gap between germline ends came to 6 bases. CDR1 is MRHNA, CDR2 SNTAGT, per germline. The length of the CDR3 is 11 residues. The CDR3: CASKSADTQYF. CDR3 DNA sequence: TGTGCCAGCAAGTCGGCAGATACGCAGTATTTT.

The chain couples TRBV5-1 to TRBJ2-3, with 8 bases that match TRBD1. The CDR3 is 17 residues long. The junction had 8 bases not matched to a gene; V was cut back by 0 bases and J by 2 bases. Germline assignment: CDR1 SGHRS and CDR2 YFSETQ. The CDR3 loop is CASSLDLLTGDTDTQYF. The CDR3 coding sequence is TGCGCCAGCAGCTTGGACCTTTTGACAGGGGACACAGATACGCAGTATTTT.

The chain employs TRBV7-8 and TRBJ1-5; 7 nucleotides line up with TRBD1. V lost 6 bases and J lost 4; bases outside the gene matches: 6. Germline V CDR1 and CDR2: SGHVS, FQNEAQ. The CDR3 length is 14 residues. CDR3 nucleotide sequence: TGTGCCAGCAGTACTGACAGGGCGAATCAGCCCCAGCATTTT. Protein: CASSTDRANQPQHF.

CDR3 protein: CASSFDRGDTQYF. CDR3 coding DNA: TGTGCCAGCAGCTTTGACAGGGGAGATACGCAGTATTTT. This rearrangement joins TRBV7-9 to TRBJ2-3; 8 nucleotides line up with TRBD1. V lost 3 bases and J lost 5; bases outside the gene matches: 1. The germline V gene encodes CDR1 SEHNR and CDR2 FQNEAQ (reference sequence). The CDR3 covers 13 residues.

V usage is TRBV7-9 and J usage is TRBJ2-7, with TRBD2 matching 15 bases. Per germline, CDR1 SEHNR and CDR2 FQNEAQ (reference sequence). The CDR3 consists of 15 residues. V was pared by 7 bases and J by 2 bases, with 3 bases of the junction left unmatched. The CDR3 sequence: CASTGTSGGTYEQYF. For the CDR3, the DNA is TGTGCCAGCACCGGGACTAGCGGGGGGACCTACGAGCAGTACTTC.

This clone was seen a handful of times. The chain employs TRBV28 and TRBJ2-1, with TRBD2 matching 7 bases. There are 13 residues in the CDR3. The junction had 4 bases not matched to a gene; V was cut back by 9 bases and J by 2 bases. Germline-derived CDR1 and CDR2 are MDHEN and SYDVKM. The DNA for the CDR3 is TGTGCCAGTAGTGGGGGGGCCTACAATGAGCAGTTCTTC. This encodes CASSGGAYNEQFF.

The chain is built from TRBV19 and TRBJ1-5; tentatively, D is TRBD1 (6 bases). This CDR3 region has 15 residues. Germline assignment: CDR1 LNHDA and CDR2 SQIVND (reference sequence). Trimming left V 6 bases short and J 1 base short, with 13 bases between. The CDR3 is CASSLQGRSNQPQHF. Written as DNA, the CDR3 is TGTGCCAGTAGCCTACAGGGAAGAAGCAATCAGCCCCAGCATTTT.

The J gene is TRBJ1-3, the V gene TRBV7-6; 8 positions agree with TRBD1. After removal of 2 bases from V and 0 bases from J, the junction contained 6 bases not matched to a gene. The CDR3 extends over 17 amino acids. Germline CDR1 and CDR2: SGHVS and FNYEAQ. For the CDR3, the DNA is TGTGCCAGCAGCTTAATGACAGGGGTCCCCTCTGGAAACACCATATATTTT. Its translation is CASSLMTGVPSGNTIYF.